This T cell receptor (beta chain) was captured in a study of T cell responses to AZD1222 COVID-19 vaccine. TCRdb keeps only in-frame clones here, not all; method: immunoSEQ multiplex PCR. Altogether approximately 190,000 clones are present, roughly 88% being singletons, with the ten largest covering over 0.75%. The origin of this receptor is an adult in good health. This specimen was peripheral blood, taken on day 0 of AZD1222 vaccination.

DNA of the CDR3: TGTGCCAGCAGCCCCCGGGACAGCGGAGGGTATGGCTACACCTTC. Translated, it gives CASSPRDSGGYGYTF. The J gene is TRBJ1-2, the V gene TRBV9; 7 nucleotides match TRBD1. CDR1 and CDR2 (germline): SGDLS, YYNGEE. V dropped 4 bases and J dropped 5; count of bases not matched to a gene: 11. The CDR3 covers 15 residues.